The next 9 T cell receptor beta chains were all read from a single sample in a study of cytomegalovirus exposure and HLA in healthy donors (dated by TCRdb to the late 2010s). Libraries were made using the immunoSEQ multiplex PCR assay. The multiplex PCR relied on a mix of 60 forward primers for TCR Vbeta segments and 13 reverse primers for TCR Jbeta segments. Not all clones reach the TCRdb copy of this immuneACCESS table, which keeps in-frame sequences only. Checked studies attribute under half of the gap to unresolved V genes and leave the rest unexplained. Present in this sample are around 100,000 clones, 80% to 85% of which were seen just once. The ten biggest clones cover 4.2% of the sample. Sequencing input: PBMCs. Source of these receptors: a woman aged 65 to 85 in good health and CMV-seropositive.

This clone was seen once. V gene TRBV5-5 combines with J gene TRBJ1-4, with a possible D match to TRBD1 (6 bases). Trimming removed 4 bases at V and 8 bases at J, with 15 bases between. Germline V gives CDR1 SGHKS, CDR2 YYEKEE (reference sequence). The CDR3 spans 14 residues. The CDR3 sequence: CASSRGGAEEKLFF. CDR3 nucleotide sequence: TGTGCCAGCAGCCGAGGGGGGGCCGAAGAAAAACTGTTTTTT.

The gene calls are TRBV6-6 and TRBJ2-7; tentative D call: TRBD2 (5 bases). In germline, CDR1 is MNHNY, CDR2 SVGAGI (reference sequence). V lost 6 bases and J 7 bases, leaving 10 bases between the germline ends. The CDR3 sequence is 11 residues long. CDR3 amino acids: CASSPSGEQYF. In DNA form, the CDR3 reads TGTGCCAGCAGCCCCTCGGGGGAGCAGTACTTC.

This rearrangement joins TRBV9 to TRBJ1-3; no clear D. Trimming shortened V by 0 bases and J by 0 bases, and 10 bases separated the two germline ends. This CDR3 has 16 amino acids. In germline, CDR1 is SGDLS, CDR2 YYNGEE. CDR3 sequence: CASSVAGGSSGNTIYF. The CDR3 DNA reads TGTGCCAGCAGCGTAGCTGGTGGCAGCTCTGGAAACACCATATATTTT.

The V and J genes are TRBV7-2 and TRBJ1-2; D is uncertain. Germline V gene sequence: CDR1 SGHTA, CDR2 FQGNSA. Trimming removed 7 bases at V and 4 bases at J, with 16 bases between. CDR3 length: 14 amino acids. CDR3 protein: CASNQADGRYGYTF. The CDR3 bases are TGTGCCAGCAACCAGGCAGATGGCCGCTATGGCTACACCTTC.

This chain links TRBV28 with TRBJ1-2; D not certain. Germline V gene data show CDR1 as MDHEN and CDR2 as SYDVKM. V was cut by 4 bases and J by 0 bases, with 21 bases left in between. The CDR3 covers 18 residues. The CDR3 DNA reads as TGTGCCAGCAGTTCCGGTGCGGGTCGCCACCTCTCTAACTATGGCTACACCTTC. This codes for CASSSGAGRHLSNYGYTF.

The chain uses TRBV28 and TRBJ2-1; D is undetermined. Trimming removed 6 bases from V and 14 bases from J, with 14 bases in between. CDR3 length: 11 residues. Germline V CDR1 and CDR2: MDHEN, SYDVKM. The CDR3 region has the DNA TGTGCCAGCAGGACTTACGAGAGTGAGTTCTTC. The encoded protein is CASRTYESEFF.

The genes are TRBV5-1 and TRBJ2-2; D is perhaps TRBD1 (5 bases). CDR3 length: 15 residues. The germline gives CDR1 SGHRS, CDR2 YFSETQ. Trimming took 0 bases from V and 2 from J, leaving 8 bases between them. The CDR3 protein is CASSLDRPNTGELFF. As DNA, the CDR3 is TGCGCCAGCAGCTTGGACAGGCCTAACACCGGGGAGCTGTTTTTT.

The chain links TRBV2 to TRBJ1-2; D possibly corresponds to TRBD1 (6 bases). Trimming stripped 3 bases from V and 4 bases from J, with 15 bases between. Germline V gives CDR1 SNHLY, CDR2 FYNNEI. The CDR3 loop spans 15 amino acids. The CDR3 nucleotides are TGTGCCAGCAGTGAGAGGGGGAGTTGGGTCTATGGCTACACCTTC. Protein sequence: CASSERGSWVYGYTF.

This clone has only a few counts. The chain couples TRBV2 to TRBJ2-7; D perhaps matches TRBD1 (6 bases). The CDR3 totals 14 residues. V lost 6 bases, J lost 1 base, and 13 bases lay in between. Per germline, CDR1 SNHLY and CDR2 FYNNEI. The DNA of the CDR3 is TGTGCCAGCAGGCAACAGGGTTCGTCCTACGAGCAGTACTTC. This codes for CASRQQGSSYEQYF.